Listed below are T cell receptor beta chains from one sample, sequenced in a study of cytomegalovirus exposure and HLA in healthy donors. TCRdb keeps only in-frame clones here, not all; method: immunoSEQ multiplex PCR. The sample consists of about 36,000 clones, around half of them appearing once. The specimen was PBMCs. The receptors come from a woman aged 35 to 49 in good health and CMV-seropositive. Each CDR3 is given with its conserved first and last residue.

v_call cdr3_aa
TRBV5-1 CASSLAPGGNTIYF
TRBV11-2 CASFKGVGEKLFF
TRBV7-2 CASSVRDSLLTDTQYF
TRBV5-1 CASSLYGGSNTGELFF
TRBV10-2 CASSALGSPQHF
TRBV4-1 CASSQGLAGGLDNEQFF
TRBV9 CASSVSGSSDTQYF
TRBV30 CAWRTKQGRSYEQYF
TRBV6-1 CASSVQGVQETQYF
TRBV2 CASSEGGQGITLNTEAFF
TRBV2 CASRGPGGQPQHF
TRBV5-4 CASSLEGQGSNTEAFF
TRBV30 CAWNLGQGNHEQYF
TRBV5-4 CASSFHSGGGASTDTQYF
TRBV18 CASSQASNTEAFF
TRBV2 CASSLQGANTEAFF
TRBV7-9 CASSFGGPSDTQYF
TRBV7-9 CASSSWGGAVGYTF
TRBV9 CASSVGPDYGYTF
TRBV7-9 CASSPKRLAGTYNEQFF
TRBV9 CASSEEGGGAQETQYF
TRBV28 CATRDSNSPLHF
TRBV10-3 CAISESGRGAPHEQFF
TRBV6-5 CASRESGGRETQYF
TRBV12-2 CASRLAHSMVSEQYF
TRBV7-8 CASSRGQPPYEQYF
TRBV9 CASSVGEDSPLHF
TRBV5-1 CASSRTSGGSDGELFF
TRBV4-1 CASSQASGAANTGELFF
TRBV14 CASSQDQGFYSPLHF
TRBV6-6 CASTARGVGYGYTF
TRBV15 CATSRGQGAFAQYF
TRBV9 CASSVGVSGRTNF
TRBV7-8 CASSPRLEDTQYF
TRBV27 CASSPRTAYEQYF
TRBV19 CASTANRVGNEKLFF